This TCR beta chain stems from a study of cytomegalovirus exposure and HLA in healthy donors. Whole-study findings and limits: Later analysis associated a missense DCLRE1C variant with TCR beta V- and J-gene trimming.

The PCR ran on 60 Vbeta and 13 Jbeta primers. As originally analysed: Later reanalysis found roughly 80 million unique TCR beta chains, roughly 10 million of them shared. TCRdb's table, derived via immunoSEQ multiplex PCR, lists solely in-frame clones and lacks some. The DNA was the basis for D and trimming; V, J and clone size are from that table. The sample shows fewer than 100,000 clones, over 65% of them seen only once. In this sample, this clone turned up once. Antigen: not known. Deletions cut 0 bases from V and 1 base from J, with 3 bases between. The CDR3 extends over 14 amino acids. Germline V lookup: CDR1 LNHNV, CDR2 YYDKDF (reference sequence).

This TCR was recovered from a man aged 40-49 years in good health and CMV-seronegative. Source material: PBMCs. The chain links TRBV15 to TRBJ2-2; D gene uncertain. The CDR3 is CATSREQNTGELFF. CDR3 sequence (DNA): TGTGCCACCAGCAGAGAACAGAACACCGGGGAGCTGTTTTTT.